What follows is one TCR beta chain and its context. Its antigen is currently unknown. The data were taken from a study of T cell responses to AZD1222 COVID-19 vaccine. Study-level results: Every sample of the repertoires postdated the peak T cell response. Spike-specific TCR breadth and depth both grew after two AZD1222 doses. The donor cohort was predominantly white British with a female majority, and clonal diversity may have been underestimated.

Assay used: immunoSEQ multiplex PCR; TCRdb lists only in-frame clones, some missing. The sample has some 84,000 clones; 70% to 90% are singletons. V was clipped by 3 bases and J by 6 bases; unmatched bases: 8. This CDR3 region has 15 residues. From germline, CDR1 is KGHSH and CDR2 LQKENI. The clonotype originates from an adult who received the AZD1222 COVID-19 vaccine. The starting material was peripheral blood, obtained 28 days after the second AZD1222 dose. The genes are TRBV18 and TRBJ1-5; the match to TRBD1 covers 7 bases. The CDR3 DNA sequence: TGTGCCAGCTCACCGTCGACAGGGCGGGTTCAGCCCCAGCATTTT. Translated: CASSPSTGRVQPQHF. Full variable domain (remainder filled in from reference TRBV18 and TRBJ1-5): NAGVMQNPRHLVRRRGQEARLRCSPMKGHSHVYWYRQLPEEGLKFMVYLQKENIIDESGMPKERFSAEFPKEGPSILRIQQVVRGDSAAYFCASSPSTGRVQPQHFGDGTRLSIL.